A selection of T cell receptor beta chains follows, all from one sample in a study of cytomegalovirus exposure and HLA in healthy donors. The protocol was immunoSEQ multiplex PCR, while the TCRdb copy is restricted to in-frame clones and leaves out a portion. The sample has around 99,000 clones, around four fifths seen once; the top ten hold about 7.7%. The sequencing sample was made of PBMCs. These receptors came from a woman aged 45-65 years in good health and CMV-seropositive. The CDR3 runs from the conserved cysteine through the conserved F or W. Each record gives: J gene, clone size, D gene, V gene, CDR3 protein, CDR3 DNA. The D gene is left open where the match is weak. Clone size, where shown, is once, few, many, or a class for clones that have expanded.

TRBJ2-1 NA TRBD2 TRBV5-6 CASRAGTSGPETYNEQFF TGTGCCAGCAGAGCCGGGACTAGCGGCCCCGAGACCTACAATGAGCAGTTCTTC
TRBJ2-1 once TRBD2 TRBV2 CASRRGGAGYNEQFF TGTGCCAGCAGGCGCGGGGGGGCCGGCTACAATGAGCAGTTCTTC
TRBJ2-4 NA TRBD1 TRBV4-3 CASSPAWSSGTGEWRDSQYF TGCGCCAGCAGCCCCGCTTGGTCTTCTGGGACAGGGGAGTGGCGGGACAGTCAGTACTTC
TRBJ2-5 once TRBD1 TRBV5-8 CASSSQTGKSETQYF TGTGCCAGCAGCTCCCAGACAGGGAAGTCGGAGACCCAGTACTTC
TRBJ1-2 NA TRBD1 TRBV7-2 CASSPQGGGYGYTF TGTGCCAGCAGCCCCCAGGGGGGAGGCTATGGCTACACCTTC
TRBJ1-2 NA NA TRBV7-6 CASSLVPLTERYTF TGTGCCAGCAGCTTAGTCCCCTTGACAGAGCGCTACACCTTC
TRBJ1-1 few TRBD1 TRBV4-3 CASSLGQGAPTEAFF TGCGCCAGCAGCCTCGGACAGGGGGCGCCTACTGAAGCTTTCTTT
TRBJ2-5 NA TRBD2 TRBV5-4 CASSLSGNRETQYF TGTGCCAGCAGCTTAAGCGGGAATCGAGAGACCCAGTACTTC
TRBJ2-5 once TRBD2 TRBV2 CASSGTSGMRETQYF TGTGCCAGCAGTGGGACTAGCGGGATGCGAGAGACCCAGTACTTC
TRBJ2-4 NA NA TRBV7-2 CASTFGNIQYF TGTGCCAGCACCTTCGGAAACATTCAGTACTTC
TRBJ1-1 NA NA TRBV7-2 CASSPNIMNTEAFF TGTGCCAGCAGCCCAAACATCATGAACACTGAAGCTTTCTTT
TRBJ2-1 once TRBD2 TRBV10-3 CAISFSGGDSNEQFF TGTGCCATCAGTTTTAGCGGGGGGGATAGCAATGAGCAGTTCTTC
TRBJ1-4 NA NA TRBV7-9 CASSFPPGETNEKLFF TGTGCCAGCAGCTTCCCCCCTGGGGAGACTAATGAAAAACTGTTTTTT
TRBJ1-2 few NA TRBV28 CASSLGSYGYTF TGTGCCAGCAGTTTGGGGAGCTATGGCTACACCTTC
TRBJ2-7 NA NA TRBV5-4 CASSTKGGNSYEQYF TGTGCCAGCAGCACGAAGGGGGGGAACTCCTACGAGCAGTACTTC
TRBJ1-6 NA TRBD1 TRBV6-5 CASSYTPRQGSLLHF TGTGCTAGCAGTTATACCCCCAGACAGGGGTCACTCCTCCACTTT
TRBJ1-5 NA TRBD1 TRBV18 CASTDRAQGGPQHF TGTGCCAGCACCGACAGGGCTCAGGGAGGGCCCCAGCATTTT
TRBJ2-5 NA TRBD1 TRBV6-1 CASSEQGVEETQYF TGTGCCAGCAGTGAGCAGGGGGTCGAAGAGACCCAGTACTTC
TRBJ2-3 NA NA TRBV9 CASSVQTAGTDTQYF TGTGCCAGCAGCGTACAGACAGCTGGCACAGATACGCAGTATTTT
TRBJ1-1 NA TRBD1 TRBV19 CASSPRTGTNTEAFF TGTGCCAGTAGTCCGCGGACAGGGACTAACACTGAAGCTTTCTTT
TRBJ2-6 NA NA TRBV19 CASSRQGNGGANVLTF TGTGCCAGTAGTAGGCAGGGTAATGGTGGGGCCAACGTCCTGACTTTC
TRBJ2-5 few NA TRBV7-9 CASSPKGYWEETQYF TGTGCCAGCAGCCCTAAGGGGTATTGGGAAGAGACCCAGTACTTC
TRBJ1-4 NA TRBD1 TRBV6-5 CASSYSAGGNEKLFF TGTGCCAGCAGTTACTCCGCAGGGGGTAATGAAAAACTGTTTTTT
TRBJ2-7 few TRBD1 TRBV2 CASSLDRDEQYF TGTGCCAGCAGCCTGGACAGGGACGAGCAGTACTTC
TRBJ2-2 few TRBD2 TRBV2 CASKGLVSAGELFF TGTGCCAGCAAGGGACTAGTCAGCGCCGGGGAGCTGTTTTTT
TRBJ2-3 NA TRBD2 TRBV10-3 CAIKDLAGVVAQYF TGTGCCATCAAGGACCTAGCGGGAGTTGTGGCGCAGTATTTT
TRBJ1-4 NA NA TRBV21-1 CASSSPGQGATNEKLFF TGTGCCAGCAGCAGCCCGGGACAGGGGGCAACTAATGAAAAACTGTTTTTT
TRBJ1-1 few NA TRBV19 CASSIEVYRTEAFF TGTGCCAGTAGTATAGAGGTTTACAGGACTGAAGCTTTCTTT
TRBJ2-7 NA NA TRBV9 CASSVSPGLDEQYF TGTGCCAGCAGCGTAAGCCCGGGATTGGACGAGCAGTACTTC